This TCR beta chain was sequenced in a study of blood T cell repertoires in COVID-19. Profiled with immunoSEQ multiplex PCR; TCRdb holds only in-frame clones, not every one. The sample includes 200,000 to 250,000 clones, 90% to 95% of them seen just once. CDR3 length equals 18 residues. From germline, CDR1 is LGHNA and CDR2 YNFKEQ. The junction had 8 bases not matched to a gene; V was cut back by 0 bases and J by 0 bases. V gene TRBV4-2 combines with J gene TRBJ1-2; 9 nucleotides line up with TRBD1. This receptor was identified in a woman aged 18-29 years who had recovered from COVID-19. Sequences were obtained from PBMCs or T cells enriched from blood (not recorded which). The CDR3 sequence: CASSQDIPRTGANYGYTF. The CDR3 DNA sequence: TGTGCCAGCAGCCAAGATATCCCCCGGACAGGGGCTAACTATGGCTACACCTTC.